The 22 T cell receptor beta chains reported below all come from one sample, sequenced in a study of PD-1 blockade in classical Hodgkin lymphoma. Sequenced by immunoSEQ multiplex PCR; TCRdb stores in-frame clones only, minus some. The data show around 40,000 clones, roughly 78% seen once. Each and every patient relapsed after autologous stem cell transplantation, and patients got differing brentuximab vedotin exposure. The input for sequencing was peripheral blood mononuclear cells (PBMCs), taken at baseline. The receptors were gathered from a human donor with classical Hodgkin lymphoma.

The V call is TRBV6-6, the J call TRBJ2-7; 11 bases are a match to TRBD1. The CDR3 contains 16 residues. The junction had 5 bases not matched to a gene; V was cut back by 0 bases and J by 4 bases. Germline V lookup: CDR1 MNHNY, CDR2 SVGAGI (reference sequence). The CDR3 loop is CASSYSKGQGGYEQYF. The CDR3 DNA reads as TGTGCCAGCAGTTACTCGAAGGGACAGGGGGGTTACGAGCAGTACTTC.

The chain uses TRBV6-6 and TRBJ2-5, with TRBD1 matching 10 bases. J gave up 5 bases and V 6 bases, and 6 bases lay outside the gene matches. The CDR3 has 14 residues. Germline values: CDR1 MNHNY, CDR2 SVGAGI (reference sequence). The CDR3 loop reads CASRSGTGDETQYF. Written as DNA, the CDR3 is TGTGCCAGCAGGTCGGGGACAGGGGACGAGACCCAGTACTTC.

In nucleotides, the CDR3 is TGTGCCAGCAGTAGGACAGGCGAAGAGACCCAGTACTTC. As protein: CASSRTGEETQYF. This chain connects TRBV6-1 to TRBJ2-5; 7 bases line up with TRBD1. Germline V CDR1 and CDR2: MNHNS, SASEGT. The J segment lost 3 bases and the V segment lost 5 bases, leaving 3 bases of the junction unmatched. CDR3 length equals 13 residues.

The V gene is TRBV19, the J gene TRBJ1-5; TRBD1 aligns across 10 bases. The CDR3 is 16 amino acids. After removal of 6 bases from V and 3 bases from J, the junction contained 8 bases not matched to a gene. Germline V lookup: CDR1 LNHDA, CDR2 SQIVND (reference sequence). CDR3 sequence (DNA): TGTGCCAGTAGGACCGACAGGGGGCGGTACAATCAGCCCCAGCATTTT. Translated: CASRTDRGRYNQPQHF.

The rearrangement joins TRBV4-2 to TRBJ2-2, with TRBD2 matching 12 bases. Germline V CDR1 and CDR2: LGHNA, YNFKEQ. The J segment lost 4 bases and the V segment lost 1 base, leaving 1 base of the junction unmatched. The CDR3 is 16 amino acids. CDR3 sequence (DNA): TGTGCCAGCAGCCAAGGACTAGCGGGGGTCACCGGGGAGCTGTTTTTT. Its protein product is CASSQGLAGVTGELFF.

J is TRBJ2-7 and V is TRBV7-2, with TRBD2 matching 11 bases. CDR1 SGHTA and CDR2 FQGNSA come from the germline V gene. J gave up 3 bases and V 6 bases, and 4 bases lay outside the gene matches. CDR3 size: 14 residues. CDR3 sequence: CASSFSGGDYEQYF. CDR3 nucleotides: TGTGCCAGCAGTTTTAGCGGGGGGGACTACGAGCAGTACTTC.

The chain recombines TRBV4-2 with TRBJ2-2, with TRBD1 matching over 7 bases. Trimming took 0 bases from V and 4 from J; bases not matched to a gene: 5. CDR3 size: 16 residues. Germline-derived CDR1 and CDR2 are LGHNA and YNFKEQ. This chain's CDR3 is CASSQDRGFGTGELFF. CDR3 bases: TGTGCCAGCAGCCAAGACAGGGGGTTTGGCACCGGGGAGCTGTTTTTT.

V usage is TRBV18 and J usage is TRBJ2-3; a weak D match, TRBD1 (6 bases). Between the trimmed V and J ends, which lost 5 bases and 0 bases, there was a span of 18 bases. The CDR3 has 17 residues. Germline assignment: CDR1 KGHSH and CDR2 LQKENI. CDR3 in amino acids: CASSTLGTTSSTDTQYF. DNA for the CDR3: TGTGCCAGCTCAACCCTCGGGACAACTTCTAGCACAGATACGCAGTATTTT.

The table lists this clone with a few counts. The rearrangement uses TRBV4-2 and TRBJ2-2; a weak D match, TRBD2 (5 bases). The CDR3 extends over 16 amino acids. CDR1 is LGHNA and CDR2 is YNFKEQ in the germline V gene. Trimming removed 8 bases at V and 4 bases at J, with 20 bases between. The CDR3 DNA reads TGTGCCAGCCGACCCGGCGCGGGTCGGGGCACCGGGGAGCTGTTTTTT. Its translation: CASRPGAGRGTGELFF.

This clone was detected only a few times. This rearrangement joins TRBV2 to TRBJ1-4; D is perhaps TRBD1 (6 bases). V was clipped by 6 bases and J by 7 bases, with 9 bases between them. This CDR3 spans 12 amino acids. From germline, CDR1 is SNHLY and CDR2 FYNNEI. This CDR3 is CASSTQGEKLFF. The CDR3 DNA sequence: TGTGCCAGCAGCACACAGGGTGAAAAACTGTTTTTT.

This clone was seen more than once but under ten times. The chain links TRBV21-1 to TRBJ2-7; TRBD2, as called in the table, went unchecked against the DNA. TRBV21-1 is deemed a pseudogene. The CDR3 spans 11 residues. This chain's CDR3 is CASTRSYEQYF. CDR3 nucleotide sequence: TGTGCCAGCACCCGTTCCTACGAGCAGTACTTC.

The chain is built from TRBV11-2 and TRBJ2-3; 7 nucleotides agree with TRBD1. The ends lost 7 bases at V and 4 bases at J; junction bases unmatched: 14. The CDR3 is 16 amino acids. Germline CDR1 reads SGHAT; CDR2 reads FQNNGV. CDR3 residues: CASNLLSRGLADTQYF. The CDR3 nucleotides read TGTGCCAGCAACCTACTATCGAGGGGGCTTGCAGATACGCAGTATTTT.

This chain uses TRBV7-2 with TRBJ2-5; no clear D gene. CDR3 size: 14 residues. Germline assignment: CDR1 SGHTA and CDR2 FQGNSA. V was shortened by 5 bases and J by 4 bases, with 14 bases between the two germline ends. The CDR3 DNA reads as TGTGCCAGCAGCCCCCCGCACAGTCGAGAGACCCAGTACTTC. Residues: CASSPPHSRETQYF. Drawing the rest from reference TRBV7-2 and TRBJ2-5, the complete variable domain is GAGVSQSPSNKVTEKGKDVELRCDPISGHTALYWYRQSLGQGLEFLIYFQGNSAPDKSGLPSDRFSAERTGGSVSTLTIQRTQQEDSAVYLCASSPPHSRETQYFGPGTRLLVL.

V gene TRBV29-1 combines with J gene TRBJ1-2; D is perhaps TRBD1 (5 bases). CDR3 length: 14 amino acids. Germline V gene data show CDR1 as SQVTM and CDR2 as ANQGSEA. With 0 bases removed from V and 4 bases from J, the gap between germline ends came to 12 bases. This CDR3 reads CSVEDGQGGYGYTF. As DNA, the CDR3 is TGCAGCGTTGAAGATGGTCAGGGAGGCTATGGCTACACCTTC.

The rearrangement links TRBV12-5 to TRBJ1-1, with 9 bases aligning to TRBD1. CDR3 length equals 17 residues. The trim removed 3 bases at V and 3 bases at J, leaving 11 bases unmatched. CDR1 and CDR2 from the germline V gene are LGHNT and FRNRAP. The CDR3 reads CASGFPGTGRRYTEAFF. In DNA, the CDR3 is TGTGCTAGTGGTTTCCCCGGGACAGGGAGGAGGTACACTGAAGCTTTCTTT.

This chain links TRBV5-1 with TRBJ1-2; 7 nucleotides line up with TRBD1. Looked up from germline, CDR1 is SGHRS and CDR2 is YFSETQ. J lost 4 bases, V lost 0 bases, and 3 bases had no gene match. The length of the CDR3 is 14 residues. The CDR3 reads CASSLDRGPYGYTF. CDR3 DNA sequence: TGCGCCAGCAGCTTGGACAGGGGACCCTATGGCTACACCTTC.

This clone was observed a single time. The chain's CDR3 is CASSPRDTRYTEAFF. The CDR3 DNA follows: TGTGCCAGCAGCCCCCGGGACACCCGATACACTGAAGCTTTCTTT. The chain is built from TRBV7-9 and TRBJ1-1, with D tentatively TRBD1 (6 bases). CDR1 and CDR2 from the germline V gene are SEHNR and FQNEAQ (reference sequence). The CDR3 loop spans 15 amino acids. V shed 5 bases and J shed 3 bases, with 16 bases lying between them.

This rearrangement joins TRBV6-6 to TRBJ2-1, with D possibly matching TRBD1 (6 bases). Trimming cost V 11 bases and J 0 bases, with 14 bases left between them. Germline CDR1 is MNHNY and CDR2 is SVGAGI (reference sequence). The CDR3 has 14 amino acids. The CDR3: CASRGISSYNEQFF. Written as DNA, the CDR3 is TGTGCCTCCAGGGGAATCAGCTCCTACAATGAGCAGTTCTTC.

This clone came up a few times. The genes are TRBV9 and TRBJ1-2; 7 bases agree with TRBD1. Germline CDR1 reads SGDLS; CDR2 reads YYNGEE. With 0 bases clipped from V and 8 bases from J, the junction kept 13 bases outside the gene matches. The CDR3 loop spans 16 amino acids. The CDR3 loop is CASSVGGTDSNLGYTF. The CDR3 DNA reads TGTGCCAGCAGCGTAGGAGGGACAGACTCTAATTTGGGCTACACCTTC.

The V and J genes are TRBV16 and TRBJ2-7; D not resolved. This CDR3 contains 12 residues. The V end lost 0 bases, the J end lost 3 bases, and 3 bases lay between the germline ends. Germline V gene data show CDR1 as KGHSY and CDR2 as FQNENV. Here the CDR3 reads CASSQSNYEQYF. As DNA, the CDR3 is TGTGCCAGCAGCCAATCCAACTACGAGCAGTACTTC.

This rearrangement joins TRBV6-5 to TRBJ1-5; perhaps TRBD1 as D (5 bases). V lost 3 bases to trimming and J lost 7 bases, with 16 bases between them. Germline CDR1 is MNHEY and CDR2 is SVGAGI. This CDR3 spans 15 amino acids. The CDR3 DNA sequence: TGTGCCAGCAGTTATCTGGGGGGAGAGGGCCAGCCCCAGCATTTT. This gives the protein CASSYLGGEGQPQHF.

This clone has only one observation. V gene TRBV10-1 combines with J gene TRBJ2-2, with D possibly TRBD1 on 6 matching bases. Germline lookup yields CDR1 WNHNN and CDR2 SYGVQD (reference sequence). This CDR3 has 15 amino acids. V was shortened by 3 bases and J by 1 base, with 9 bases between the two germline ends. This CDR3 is CASSEPRGNTGELFF. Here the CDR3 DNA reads TGCGCCAGCAGTGAACCCAGGGGGAACACCGGGGAGCTGTTTTTT.